This T cell receptor (beta chain) stems from a study of control samples from healthy donors and cancer patients. Assay: immunoSEQ multiplex PCR; the TCRdb copy retains only in-frame clones and omits some. Among roughly 38,000 clones listed, roughly nine tenths were seen once. Trimming pared 4 bases from V and 0 bases from J, leaving 19 bases between. The germline gives CDR1 SGDLS, CDR2 YYNGEE. The CDR3 covers 17 residues. The TCR was taken from a woman aged 45-60 years in good health. The chain links TRBV9 to TRBJ1-2; D is undetermined. The sample taken for sequencing was blood. The CDR3 loop is CASSFDMGTPPNYGYTF. The CDR3 DNA reads TGTGCCAGCAGCTTCGACATGGGAACCCCTCCTAACTATGGCTACACCTTC. The complete variable domain, with remaining parts taken from reference TRBV9 and TRBJ1-2, reads DSGVTQTPKHLITATGQRVTLRCSPRSGDLSVYWYQQSLDQGLQFLIQYYNGEERAKGNILERFSAQQFPDLHSELNLSSLELGDSALYFCASSFDMGTPPNYGYTFGSGTRLTVV.